These 14 T cell receptor beta chains were sequenced from one sample in a study of CD8 T cells in ankylosing spondylitis. MiXCR, applied by TCRdb to the 5' RACE reads, yields one record per CDR3 protein. The profile covers around 490,000 distinct CDR3 sequences, with under 5.5% appearing a single time and around 3.5% taken by the ten largest. No cognate antigen is known for these TCRs. Points from the study as a whole: A motif of roughly 8 highly homologous TCR beta variants was seen as apparently characteristic of ankylosing spondylitis blood.

Sequencing was performed on blood, either unsorted or a sorted T cell fraction (not recorded which). Receptors originate from a male donor with ankylosing spondylitis.

In this sample, this clonotype turned up many times. The chain combines TRBV20-1 with TRBJ2-1; D remains unclear. The CDR3 spans 12 residues. CDR1 DFQATT and CDR2 SNEGSKA come from the germline V gene (reference sequence). Trimming removed 5 bases at V and 4 bases at J, with 9 bases between. CDR3 nucleotides: TGCAGTGCTCCCTGGGTGTACAATGAGCAGTTCTTC. Its translation: CSAPWVYNEQFF.

V usage is TRBV7-3 and J usage is TRBJ2-1, with TRBD2 identical over 8 bases. Looked up from germline, CDR1 is SGHTA and CDR2 is FQGTGA. There are 15 residues in the CDR3. Germline trimming cut 8 bases from V and 0 bases from J; bases unmatched to any gene: 6. The CDR3: CASAAGGGSYNEQFF. Here the CDR3 DNA reads TGTGCCAGCGCCGCCGGGGGGGGCTCCTACAATGAGCAGTTCTTC. Full variable domain (outside the CDR3, taken from reference TRBV7-3 and TRBJ2-1): GAGVSQTPSNKVTEKGKYVELRCDPISGHTALYWYRQSLGQGPEFLIYFQGTGAADDSGLPNDRFFAVRPEGSVSTLKIQRTERGDSAVYLCASAAGGGSYNEQFFGPGTRLTVL.

This clonotype was seen ten or more times. The rearrangement uses TRBV25-1 and TRBJ2-3; 9 nucleotides align to TRBD2. The CDR3 is 16 residues long. Germline-derived CDR1 and CDR2 are MGHDK and SYGVNS. V trimming: 1 base; J trimming: 4 bases; junction bases outside the gene matches: 6. The CDR3 DNA sequence: TGTGCCAGCAGTGAATTCGGCGGGGGGGCCTCAGATACGCAGTATTTT. Translation gives CASSEFGGGASDTQYF.

This clonotype showed up many times. The V and J genes are TRBV24-1 and TRBJ2-1, with 9 bases matching TRBD2. The CDR3 has 15 residues. Germline CDR1 and CDR2: KGHDR and SFDVKD. J lost 5 bases, V lost 2 bases, and 3 bases had no gene match. In DNA form, the CDR3 reads TGTGCCACCAGTGATTCGGGACTAGCAAACAATGAGCAGTTCTTC. It specifies CATSDSGLANNEQFF.

V gene TRBV29-1 combines with J gene TRBJ2-1; the match to TRBD2 covers 14 bases. J lost 2 bases, V lost 5 bases, and 5 bases had no gene match. From germline, CDR1 is SQVTM and CDR2 ANQGSEA. The CDR3 totals 16 residues. Written as DNA, the CDR3 is TGCAGCGTTTCCCCGGGACTAGCGGGGGCCTACAATGAGCAGTTCTTC. It encodes CSVSPGLAGAYNEQFF.

This clonotype was counted many times. V is TRBV24-1 and J is TRBJ1-5, with a tentative D call TRBD1 (5 bases). CDR1 is KGHDR and CDR2 is SFDVKD in the germline V gene. CDR3 size: 16 residues. V gave up 4 bases and J gave up 6 bases, with 18 bases separating them. The CDR3 DNA is TGTGCCACCAGTGACGCCGCCAGGGCGGAGGGTCAGCCCCAGCATTTT. It encodes CATSDAARAEGQPQHF.

In this sample, this clonotype turned up many times. The chain links TRBV12-3 or TRBV12-4 to TRBJ1-2; possible D gene TRBD1, 5 bases. The CDR3 is made up of 12 amino acids. The germline V and J ends were trimmed by 5 bases and 10 bases, with 14 bases remaining between them. The DNA for the CDR3 is TGTGCCAGCAGTAGGGGCGCTTACGACTACACCTTC. This encodes CASSRGAYDYTF.

This clonotype occurred many times. The V call is TRBV5-1, the J call TRBJ2-1, with TRBD2 identical over 11 bases. This CDR3 has 16 residues. The V and J ends lost 7 bases and 9 bases, in that order; junction bases with no gene match: 15. Germline V gene sequence: CDR1 SGHRS, CDR2 YFSETQ. Here the CDR3 DNA reads TGCGCCAGCGCCAAGGGGTCGGGACTAGCGGAACCTGAGCAGTTCTTC. Protein sequence: CASAKGSGLAEPEQFF.

This clonotype was detected many times. The chain couples TRBV5-1 to TRBJ2-3, with TRBD2 identical over 12 bases. Per the germline V gene, CDR1 is SGHRS and CDR2 is YFSETQ. Trimming at V came to 7 bases and at J to 0 bases, leaving 3 bases not matched to a gene. The CDR3 totals 15 residues. The CDR3: CASRTSGASTDTQYF. DNA of the CDR3: TGCGCCAGCCGGACTAGCGGGGCTAGCACAGATACGCAGTATTTT.

This clonotype came up a few times. The rearrangement joins TRBV5-1 to TRBJ2-1; tentative D call: TRBD2 (7 bases). This CDR3 spans 12 amino acids. Per the germline V gene, CDR1 is SGHRS and CDR2 is YFSETQ. The V end lost 3 bases, the J end lost 12 bases, and 13 bases lay between the germline ends. DNA of the CDR3: TGCGCCAGCAGCTCGTCGGGGGGCTGGCAGTTCTTC. It specifies CASSSSGGWQFF.

Many counts were recorded for this clonotype. The chain has TRBV7-2 and TRBJ2-4, with D hard to call. This CDR3 spans 13 amino acids. Per the germline V gene, CDR1 is SGHTA and CDR2 is FQGNSA. Between the trimmed V and J ends, which lost 2 bases and 5 bases, there was a span of 7 bases. The CDR3: CASSLTVQNIQYF. The CDR3 coding sequence is TGTGCCAGCAGCTTAACAGTCCAAAACATTCAGTACTTC.

The sample holds many counts of this clonotype. The chain recombines TRBV10-3 with TRBJ2-1; 9 nucleotides agree with TRBD1. V gave up 5 bases and J gave up 6 bases; unmatched junction bases: 5. CDR3 size: 14 residues. Germline loops: CDR1 ENHRY, CDR2 SYGVKD. The CDR3 loop is CAISHGTGSNEQFF. The CDR3 DNA reads TGTGCCATCAGTCATGGGACAGGGAGCAATGAGCAGTTCTTC.

This clonotype was found many times. This rearrangement joins TRBV5-1 to TRBJ2-5; the match to TRBD1 covers 7 bases. Losses at the gene ends were 0 bases for V and 3 bases for J; bases not matched to a gene: 5. The CDR3 has 15 amino acids. Germline values: CDR1 SGHRS, CDR2 YFSETQ. As DNA, the CDR3 is TGCGCCAGCAGCTTGGCCGGGACAGCTAAAGAGACCCAGTACTTC. It translates to CASSLAGTAKETQYF.

Ten or more counts support this clonotype. CDR3 region: CASSLRRGGGQPQHF. DNA of the CDR3: TGTGCCAGCAGCCTCAGAAGGGGGGGCGGGCAGCCCCAGCATTTT. V is TRBV7-2 and J is TRBJ1-5; D is perhaps TRBD1 (6 bases). V dropped 5 bases and J dropped 7 bases, with 18 bases sitting between them. Looked up from germline, CDR1 is SGHTA and CDR2 is FQGNSA. The CDR3 consists of 15 residues.